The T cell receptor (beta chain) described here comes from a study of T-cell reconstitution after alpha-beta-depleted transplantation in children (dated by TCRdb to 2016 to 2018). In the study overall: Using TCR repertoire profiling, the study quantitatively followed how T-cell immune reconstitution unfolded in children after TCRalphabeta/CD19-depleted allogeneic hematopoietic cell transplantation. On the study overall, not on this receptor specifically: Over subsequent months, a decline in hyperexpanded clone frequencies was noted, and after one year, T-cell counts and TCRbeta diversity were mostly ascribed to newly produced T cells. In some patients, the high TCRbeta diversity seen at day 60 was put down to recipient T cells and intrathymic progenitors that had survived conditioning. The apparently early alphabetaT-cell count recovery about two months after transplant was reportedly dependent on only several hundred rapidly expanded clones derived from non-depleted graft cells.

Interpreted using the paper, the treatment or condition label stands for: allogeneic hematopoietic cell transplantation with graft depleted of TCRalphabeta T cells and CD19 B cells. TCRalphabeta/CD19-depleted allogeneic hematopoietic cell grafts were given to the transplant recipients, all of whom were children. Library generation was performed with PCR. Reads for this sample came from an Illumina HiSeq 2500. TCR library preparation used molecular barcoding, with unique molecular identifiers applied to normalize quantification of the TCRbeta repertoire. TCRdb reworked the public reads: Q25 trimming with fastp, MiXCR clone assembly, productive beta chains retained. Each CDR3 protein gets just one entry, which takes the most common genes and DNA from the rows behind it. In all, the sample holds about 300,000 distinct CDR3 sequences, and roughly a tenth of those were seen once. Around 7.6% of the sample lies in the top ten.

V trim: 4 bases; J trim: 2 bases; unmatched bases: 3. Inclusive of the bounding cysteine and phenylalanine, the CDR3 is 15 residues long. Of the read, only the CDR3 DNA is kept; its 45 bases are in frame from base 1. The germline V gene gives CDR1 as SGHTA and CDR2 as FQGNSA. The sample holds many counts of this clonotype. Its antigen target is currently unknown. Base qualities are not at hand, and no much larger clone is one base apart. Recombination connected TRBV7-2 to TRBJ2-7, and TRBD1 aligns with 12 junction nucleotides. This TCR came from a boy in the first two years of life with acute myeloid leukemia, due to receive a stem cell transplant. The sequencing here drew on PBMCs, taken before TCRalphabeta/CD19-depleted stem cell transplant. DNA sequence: TGTGCCAGCAGCTGGGGACAGGGGGCAGCCTACGAGCAGTACTTC. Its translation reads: CASSWGQGAAYEQYF.